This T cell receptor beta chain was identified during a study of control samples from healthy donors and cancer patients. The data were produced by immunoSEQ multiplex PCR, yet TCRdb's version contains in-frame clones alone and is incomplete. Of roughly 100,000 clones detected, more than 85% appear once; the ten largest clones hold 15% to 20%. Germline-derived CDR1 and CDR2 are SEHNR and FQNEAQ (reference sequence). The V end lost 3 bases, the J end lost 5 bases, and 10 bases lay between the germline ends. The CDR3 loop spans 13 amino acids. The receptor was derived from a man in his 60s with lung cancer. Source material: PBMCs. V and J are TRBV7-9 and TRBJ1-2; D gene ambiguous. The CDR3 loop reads CASSLEGRYGYTF. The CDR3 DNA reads TGTGCCAGCAGCTTGGAGGGCCGGTATGGCTACACCTTC.